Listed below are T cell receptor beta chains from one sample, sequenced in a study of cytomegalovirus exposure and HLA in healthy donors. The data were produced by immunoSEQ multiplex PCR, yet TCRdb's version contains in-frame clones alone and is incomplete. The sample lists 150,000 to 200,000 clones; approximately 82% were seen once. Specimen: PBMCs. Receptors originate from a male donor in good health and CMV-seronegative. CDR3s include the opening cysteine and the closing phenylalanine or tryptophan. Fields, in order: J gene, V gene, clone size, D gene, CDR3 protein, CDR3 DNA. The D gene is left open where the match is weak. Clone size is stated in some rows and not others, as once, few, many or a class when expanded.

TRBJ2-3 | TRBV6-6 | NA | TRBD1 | CASSYRDSQPQDTQYF | TGTGCCAGCAGTTACAGGGACAGTCAACCTCAAGATACGCAGTATTTT
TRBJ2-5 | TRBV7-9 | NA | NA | CASSPRTVDRETQYF | TGTGCCAGCAGCCCCAGGACAGTGGATAGAGAGACCCAGTACTTC
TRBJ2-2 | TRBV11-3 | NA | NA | CASSTRSGLHTGELFF | TGTGCCAGCAGCACCCGGTCGGGGTTGCACACCGGGGAGCTGTTTTTT
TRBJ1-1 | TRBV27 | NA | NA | CAQQAYTEAFF | TGTGCCCAGCAGGCGTACACTGAAGCTTTCTTT
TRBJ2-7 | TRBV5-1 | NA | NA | CASSLFGRGYEQYF | TGCGCCAGCAGCTTGTTCGGCAGGGGCTACGAGCAGTACTTC
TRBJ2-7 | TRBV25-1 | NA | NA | CASSTSHGYEQYF | TGTGCCAGCAGTACTTCACACGGGTACGAGCAGTACTTC
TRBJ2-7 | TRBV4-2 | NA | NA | CASSQEGVADSYEQYF | TGTGCCAGCAGCCAAGAAGGGGTAGCGGACTCCTACGAGCAGTACTTC
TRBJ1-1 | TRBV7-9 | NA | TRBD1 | CASSSGGGKMNTEAFF | TGTGCCAGCAGCTCAGGGGGCGGGAAGATGAACACTGAAGCTTTCTTT
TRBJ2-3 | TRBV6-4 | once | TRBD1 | CASSPGGGIDTQYF | TGTGCCAGCAGTCCAGGGGGCGGCATAGATACGCAGTATTTT
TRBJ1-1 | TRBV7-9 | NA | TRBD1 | CASRLSPGQGPNTEAFF | TGTGCCAGCAGGTTGAGTCCGGGACAGGGGCCGAACACTGAAGCTTTCTTT
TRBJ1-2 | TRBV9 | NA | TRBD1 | CASSVRGDRGSSGGYTF | TGTGCCAGCAGCGTAAGAGGAGACAGGGGGTCGAGTGGTGGCTACACCTTC
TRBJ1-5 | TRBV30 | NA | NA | CACMVAGYSNQPQHF | TGTGCCTGCATGGTCGCAGGCTATAGCAATCAGCCCCAGCATTTT
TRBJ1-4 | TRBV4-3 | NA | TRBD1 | CASSQDTGQGEKLFF | TGCGCCAGCAGCCAAGATACAGGACAGGGTGAAAAACTGTTTTTT
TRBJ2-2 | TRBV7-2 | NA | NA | CASSLYPGELFF | TGTGCCAGCAGCCTCTATCCCGGGGAGCTGTTTTTT
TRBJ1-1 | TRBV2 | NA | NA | CASSVQRNTEAFF | TGTGCCAGCAGTGTTCAGCGGAACACTGAAGCTTTCTTT
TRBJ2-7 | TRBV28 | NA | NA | CASSSRRYEQYF | TGTGCCAGCAGTTCCCGGAGATACGAGCAGTACTTC
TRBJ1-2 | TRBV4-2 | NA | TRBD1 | CASSQDGDRVYGYTF | TGTGCCAGCAGCCAAGATGGTGACAGGGTCTATGGCTACACCTTC
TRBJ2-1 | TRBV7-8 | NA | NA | CASSRRDSYNEQFF | TGTGCCAGCAGTCGCAGGGATTCGTACAATGAGCAGTTCTTC
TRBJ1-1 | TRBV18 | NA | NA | CASSPKELGGTGNTEAFF | TGTGCCAGCTCACCTAAGGAGCTGGGGGGGACGGGCAACACTGAAGCTTTCTTT
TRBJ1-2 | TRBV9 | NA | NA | CASSVLGQGNYGYTF | TGTGCCAGCAGCGTATTGGGGCAGGGGAACTATGGCTACACCTTC
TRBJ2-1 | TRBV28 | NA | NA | CASSPGLGFYNEQFF | TGTGCCAGCAGTCCGGGACTGGGGTTTTACAATGAGCAGTTCTTC
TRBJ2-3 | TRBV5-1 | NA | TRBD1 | CASSLGQGAILTDTQYF | TGCGCCAGCAGCTTGGGGCAGGGGGCAATCCTCACAGATACGCAGTATTTT
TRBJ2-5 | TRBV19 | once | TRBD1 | CASRVRDRSLETQYF | TGTGCCAGTAGGGTAAGGGACAGGTCTTTAGAGACCCAGTACTTC
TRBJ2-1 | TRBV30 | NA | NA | CAWARSIGYNEQFF | TGTGCCTGGGCCCGGTCGATCGGTTACAATGAGCAGTTCTTC
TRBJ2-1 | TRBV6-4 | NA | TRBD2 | CASSVRGSGDFNEQFF | TGTGCCAGCAGTGTTAGGGGTAGCGGGGACTTCAATGAGCAGTTCTTC
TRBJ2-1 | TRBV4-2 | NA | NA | CASSQDRAAEQFF | TGTGCCAGCAGCCAAGATCGAGCGGCTGAGCAGTTCTTC
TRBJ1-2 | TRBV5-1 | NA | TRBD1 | CASRETGGSFDYGYTF | TGCGCCAGCAGGGAGACAGGGGGCTCCTTTGACTATGGCTACACCTTC
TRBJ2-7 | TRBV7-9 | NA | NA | CSSSLPPPLHGSSYEQYF | TGTTCCAGCAGCCTCCCTCCTCCTCTCCATGGCTCCTCCTACGAGCAGTACTTC